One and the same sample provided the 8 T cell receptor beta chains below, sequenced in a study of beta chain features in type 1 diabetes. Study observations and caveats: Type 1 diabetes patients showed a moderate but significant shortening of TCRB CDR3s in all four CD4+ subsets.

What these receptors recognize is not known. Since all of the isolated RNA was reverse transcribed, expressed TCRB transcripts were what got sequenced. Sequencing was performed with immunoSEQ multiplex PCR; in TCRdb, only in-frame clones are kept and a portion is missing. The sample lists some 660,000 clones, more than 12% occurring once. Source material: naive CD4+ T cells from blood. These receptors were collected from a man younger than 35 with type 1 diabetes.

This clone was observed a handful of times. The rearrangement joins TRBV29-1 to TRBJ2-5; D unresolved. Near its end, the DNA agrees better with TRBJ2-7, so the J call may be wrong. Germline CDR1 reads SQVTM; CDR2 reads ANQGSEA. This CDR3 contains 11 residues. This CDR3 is CSVEKGYEQYF. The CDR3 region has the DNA TGCAGCGTTGAAAAGGGCTACGAGCAGTACTTC.

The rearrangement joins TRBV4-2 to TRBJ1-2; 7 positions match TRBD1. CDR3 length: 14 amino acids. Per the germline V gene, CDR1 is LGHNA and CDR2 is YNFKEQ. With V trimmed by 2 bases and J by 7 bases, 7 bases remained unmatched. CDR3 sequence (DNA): TGTGCCAGCAGCCAAAGAGAGGACAGGAGTGGCTACACCTTC. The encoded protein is CASSQREDRSGYTF.

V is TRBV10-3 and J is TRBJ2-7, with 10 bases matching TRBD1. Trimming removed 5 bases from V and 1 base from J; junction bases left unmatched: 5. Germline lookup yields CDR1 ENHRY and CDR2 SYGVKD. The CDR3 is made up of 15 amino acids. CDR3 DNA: TGTGCCATCAGTTCGACAGGGGGCCCTTCCTACGAGCAGTACTTC. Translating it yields CAISSTGGPSYEQYF.

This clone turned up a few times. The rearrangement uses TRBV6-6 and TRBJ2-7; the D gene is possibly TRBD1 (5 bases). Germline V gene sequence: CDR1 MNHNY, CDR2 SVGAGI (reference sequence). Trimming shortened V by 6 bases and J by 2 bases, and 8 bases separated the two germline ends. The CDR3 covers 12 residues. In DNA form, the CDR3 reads TGTGCCAGCAGCGCAGGGACCTACGAGCAGTACTTC. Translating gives CASSAGTYEQYF.

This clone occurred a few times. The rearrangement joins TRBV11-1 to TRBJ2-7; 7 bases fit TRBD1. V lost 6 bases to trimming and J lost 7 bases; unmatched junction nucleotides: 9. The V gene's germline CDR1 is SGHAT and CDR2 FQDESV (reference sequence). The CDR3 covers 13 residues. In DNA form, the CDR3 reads TGTGCCAGCAGTAACCAACAGGGGAGTGAGCAGTACTTC. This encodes CASSNQQGSEQYF.

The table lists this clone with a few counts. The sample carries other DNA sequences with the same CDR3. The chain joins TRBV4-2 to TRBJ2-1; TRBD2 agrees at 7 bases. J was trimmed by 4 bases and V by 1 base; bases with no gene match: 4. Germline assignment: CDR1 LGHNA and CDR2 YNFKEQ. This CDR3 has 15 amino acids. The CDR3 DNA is TGTGCCAGCAGCCAAGGGTCTAGCGGTTACAATGAGCAGTTCTTC. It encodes CASSQGSSGYNEQFF.

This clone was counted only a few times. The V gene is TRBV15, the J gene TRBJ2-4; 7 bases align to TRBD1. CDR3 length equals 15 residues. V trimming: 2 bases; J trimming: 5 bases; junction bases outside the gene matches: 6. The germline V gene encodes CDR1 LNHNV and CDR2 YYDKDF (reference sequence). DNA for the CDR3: TGTGCCACCAGCAGATCCTCCGGGACAGAAAACATTCAGTACTTC. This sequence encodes CATSRSSGTENIQYF.

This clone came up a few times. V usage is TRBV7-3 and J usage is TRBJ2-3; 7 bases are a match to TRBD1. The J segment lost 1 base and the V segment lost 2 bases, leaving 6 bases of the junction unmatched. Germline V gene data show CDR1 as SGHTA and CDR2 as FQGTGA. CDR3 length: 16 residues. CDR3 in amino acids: CASSLEGAVRTDTQYF. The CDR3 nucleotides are TGTGCCAGCAGCTTAGAGGGGGCGGTCCGCACAGATACGCAGTATTTT. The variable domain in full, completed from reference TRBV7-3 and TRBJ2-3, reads GAGVSQTPSNKVTEKGKYVELRCDPISGHTALYWYRQSLGQGPEFLIYFQGTGAADDSGLPNDRFFAVRPEGSVSTLKIQRTERGDSAVYLCASSLEGAVRTDTQYFGPGTRLTVL.